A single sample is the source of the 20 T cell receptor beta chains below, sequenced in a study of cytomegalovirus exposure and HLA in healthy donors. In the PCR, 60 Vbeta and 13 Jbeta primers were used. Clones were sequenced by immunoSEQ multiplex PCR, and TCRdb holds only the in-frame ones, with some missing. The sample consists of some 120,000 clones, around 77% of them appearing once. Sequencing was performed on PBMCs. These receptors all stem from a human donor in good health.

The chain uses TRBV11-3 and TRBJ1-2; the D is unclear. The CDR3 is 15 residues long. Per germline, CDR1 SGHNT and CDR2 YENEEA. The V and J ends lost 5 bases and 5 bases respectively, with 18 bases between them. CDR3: CASSPTAGSVYGYTF. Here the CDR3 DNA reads TGTGCCAGCAGCCCCACCGCCGGGTCCGTTTATGGCTACACCTTC. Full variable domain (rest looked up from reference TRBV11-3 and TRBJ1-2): EAGVVQSPRYKIIEKKQPVAFWCNPISGHNTLYWYLQNLGQGPELLIRYENEEAVDDSQLPKDRFSAERLKGVDSTLKIQPAELGDSAVYLCASSPTAGSVYGYTFGSGTRLTVV.

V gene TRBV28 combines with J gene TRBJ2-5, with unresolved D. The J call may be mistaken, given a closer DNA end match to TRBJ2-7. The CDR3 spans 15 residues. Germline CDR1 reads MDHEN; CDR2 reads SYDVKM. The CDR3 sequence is CASSWRLARYYEQYF. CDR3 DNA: TGTGCCAGCAGTTGGCGACTGGCTCGATACTACGAGCAGTACTTC.

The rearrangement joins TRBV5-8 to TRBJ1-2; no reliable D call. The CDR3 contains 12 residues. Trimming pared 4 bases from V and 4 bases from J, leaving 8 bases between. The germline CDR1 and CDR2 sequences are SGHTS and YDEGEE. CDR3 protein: CASSPGAYGYTF. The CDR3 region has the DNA TGTGCCAGCAGCCCCGGAGCCTATGGCTACACCTTC.

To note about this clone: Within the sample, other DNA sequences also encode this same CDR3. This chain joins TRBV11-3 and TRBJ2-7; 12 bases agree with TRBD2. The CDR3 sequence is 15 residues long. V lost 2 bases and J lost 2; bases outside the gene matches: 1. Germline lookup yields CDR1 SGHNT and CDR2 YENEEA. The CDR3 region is CASSLLAGGPYEQYF. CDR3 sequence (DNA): TGTGCCAGCAGCTTACTAGCGGGAGGGCCCTACGAGCAGTACTTC.

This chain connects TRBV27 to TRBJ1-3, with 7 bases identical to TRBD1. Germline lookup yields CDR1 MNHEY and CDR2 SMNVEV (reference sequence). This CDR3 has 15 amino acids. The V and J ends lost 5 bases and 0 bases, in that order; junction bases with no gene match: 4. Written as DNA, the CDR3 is TGTGCCAGCAGTCCCAGGGGGATCTCTGGAAACACCATATATTTT. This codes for CASSPRGISGNTIYF.

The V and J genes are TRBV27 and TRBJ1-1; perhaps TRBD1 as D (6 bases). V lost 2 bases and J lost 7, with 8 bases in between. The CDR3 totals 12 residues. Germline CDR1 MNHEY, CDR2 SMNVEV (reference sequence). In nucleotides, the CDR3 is TGTGCCAGCAGTTTAATAGGGGGTGAAGCTTTCTTT. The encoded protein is CASSLIGGEAFF.

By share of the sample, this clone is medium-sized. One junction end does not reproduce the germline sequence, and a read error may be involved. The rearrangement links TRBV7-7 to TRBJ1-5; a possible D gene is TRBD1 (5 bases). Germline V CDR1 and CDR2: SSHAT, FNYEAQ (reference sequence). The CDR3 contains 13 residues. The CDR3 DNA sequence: TGTGCTAGCAGCTTAGGGACGGGGCAGCCCCAGCATTTT. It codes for CASSLGTGQPQHF.

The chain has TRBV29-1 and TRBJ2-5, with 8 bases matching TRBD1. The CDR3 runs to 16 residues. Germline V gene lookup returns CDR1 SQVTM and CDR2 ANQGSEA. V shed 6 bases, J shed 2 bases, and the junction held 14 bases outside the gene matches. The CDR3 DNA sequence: TGCAGCGTCCCGGACAGGGCCCCTAGTTTGCAAGAGACCCAGTACTTC. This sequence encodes CSVPDRAPSLQETQYF.

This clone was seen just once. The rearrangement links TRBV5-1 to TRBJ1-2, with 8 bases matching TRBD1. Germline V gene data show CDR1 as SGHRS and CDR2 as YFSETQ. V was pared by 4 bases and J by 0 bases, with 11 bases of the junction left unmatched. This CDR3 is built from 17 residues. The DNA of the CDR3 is TGCGCCAGCAGCGGGCTGGACAGGGTAAAAGCTAACTATGGCTACACCTTC. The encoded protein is CASSGLDRVKANYGYTF.

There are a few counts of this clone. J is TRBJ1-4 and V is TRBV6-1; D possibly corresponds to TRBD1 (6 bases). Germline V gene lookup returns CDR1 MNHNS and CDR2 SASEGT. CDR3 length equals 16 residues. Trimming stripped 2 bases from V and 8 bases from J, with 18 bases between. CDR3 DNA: TGTGCCAGCAGTGAACCCACTGCTGGGGGCAAAGAAAAACTGTTTTTT. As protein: CASSEPTAGGKEKLFF.

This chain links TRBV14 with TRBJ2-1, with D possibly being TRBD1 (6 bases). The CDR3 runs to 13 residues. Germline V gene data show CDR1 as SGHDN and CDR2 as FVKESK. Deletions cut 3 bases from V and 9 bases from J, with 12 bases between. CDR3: CASSHRGTSEQFF. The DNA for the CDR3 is TGTGCCAGCAGCCACCGAGGGACATCTGAGCAGTTCTTC.

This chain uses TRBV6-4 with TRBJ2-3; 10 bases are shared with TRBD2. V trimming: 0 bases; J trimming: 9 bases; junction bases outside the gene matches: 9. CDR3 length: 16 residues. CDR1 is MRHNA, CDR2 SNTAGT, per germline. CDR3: CASSDSVASGRGTQYF. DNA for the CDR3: TGTGCCAGCAGTGACTCGGTGGCTAGCGGGAGAGGCACGCAGTATTTT.

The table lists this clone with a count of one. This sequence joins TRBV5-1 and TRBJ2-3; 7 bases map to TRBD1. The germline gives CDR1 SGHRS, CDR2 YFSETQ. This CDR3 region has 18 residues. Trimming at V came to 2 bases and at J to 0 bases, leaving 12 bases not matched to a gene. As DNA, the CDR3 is TGCGCCAGCAGCTTCCGCACATCCGGGACAGATAGCACAGATACGCAGTATTTT. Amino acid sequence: CASSFRTSGTDSTDTQYF.

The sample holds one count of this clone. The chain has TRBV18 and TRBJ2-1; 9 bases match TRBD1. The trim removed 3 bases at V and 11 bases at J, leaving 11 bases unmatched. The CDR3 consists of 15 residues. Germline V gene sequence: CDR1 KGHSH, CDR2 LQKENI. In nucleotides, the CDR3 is TGTGCCAGCTCACCGGGACAGGGAGTGTACCATAAGCAGTTCTTC. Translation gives CASSPGQGVYHKQFF.

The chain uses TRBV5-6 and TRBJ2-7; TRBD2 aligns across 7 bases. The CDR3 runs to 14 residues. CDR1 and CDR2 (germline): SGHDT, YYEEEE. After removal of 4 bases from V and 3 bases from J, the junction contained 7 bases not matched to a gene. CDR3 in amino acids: CASSRELASYEQYF. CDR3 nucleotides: TGTGCCAGCAGCCGCGAACTAGCGAGCTACGAGCAGTACTTC.

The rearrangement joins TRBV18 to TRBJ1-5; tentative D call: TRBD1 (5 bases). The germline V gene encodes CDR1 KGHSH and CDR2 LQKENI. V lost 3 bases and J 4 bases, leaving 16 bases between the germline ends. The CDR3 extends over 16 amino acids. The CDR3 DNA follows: TGTGCCAGCTCACCGGGTAGCTCGACAGTAAATCAGCCCCAGCATTTT. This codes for CASSPGSSTVNQPQHF.

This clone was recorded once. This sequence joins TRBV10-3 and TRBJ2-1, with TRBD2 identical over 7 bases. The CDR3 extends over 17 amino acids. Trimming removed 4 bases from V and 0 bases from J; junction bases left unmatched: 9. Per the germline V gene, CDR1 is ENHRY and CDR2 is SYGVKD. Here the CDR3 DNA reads TGTGCCATCAGTGGGCCCCCTAGCGGTAGCTCCTACAATGAGCAGTTCTTC. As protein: CAISGPPSGSSYNEQFF.

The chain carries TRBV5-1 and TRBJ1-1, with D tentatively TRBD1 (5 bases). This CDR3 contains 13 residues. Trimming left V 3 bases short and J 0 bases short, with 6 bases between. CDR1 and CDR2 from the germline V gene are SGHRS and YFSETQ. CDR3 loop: CASSSTVNTEAFF. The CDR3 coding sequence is TGCGCCAGCAGCTCGACAGTGAACACTGAAGCTTTCTTT.

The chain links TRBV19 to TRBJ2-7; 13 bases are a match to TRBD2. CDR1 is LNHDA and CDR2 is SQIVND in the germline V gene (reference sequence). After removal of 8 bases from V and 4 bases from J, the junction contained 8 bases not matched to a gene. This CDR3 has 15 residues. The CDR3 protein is CASRLLAGGHYEQYF. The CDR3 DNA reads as TGTGCCAGTCGGTTACTAGCGGGAGGGCATTACGAGCAGTACTTC.

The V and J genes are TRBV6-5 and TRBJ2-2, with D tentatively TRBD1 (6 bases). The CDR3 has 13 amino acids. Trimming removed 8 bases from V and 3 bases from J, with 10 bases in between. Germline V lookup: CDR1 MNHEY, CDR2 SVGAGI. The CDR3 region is CASQGSYTGELFF. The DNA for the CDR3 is TGTGCCAGCCAGGGGTCCTACACCGGGGAGCTGTTTTTT.